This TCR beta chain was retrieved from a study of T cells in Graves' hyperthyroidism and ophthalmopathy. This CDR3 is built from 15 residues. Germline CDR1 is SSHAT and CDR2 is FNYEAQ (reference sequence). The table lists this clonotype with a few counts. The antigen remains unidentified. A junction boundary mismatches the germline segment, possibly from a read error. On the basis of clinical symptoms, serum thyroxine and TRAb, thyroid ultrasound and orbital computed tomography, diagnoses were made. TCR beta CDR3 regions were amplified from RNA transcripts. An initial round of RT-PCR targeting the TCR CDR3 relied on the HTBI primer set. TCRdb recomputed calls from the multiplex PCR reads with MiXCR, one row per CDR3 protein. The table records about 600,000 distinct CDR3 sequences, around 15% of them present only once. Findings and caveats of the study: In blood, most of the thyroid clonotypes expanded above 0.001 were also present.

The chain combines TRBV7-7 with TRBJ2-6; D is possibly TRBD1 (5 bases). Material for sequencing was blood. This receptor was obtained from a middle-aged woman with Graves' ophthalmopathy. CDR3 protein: CASSPGLSGANVLTF. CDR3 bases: TGTGCTAGCAGTCCAGGGTTAAGTGGGGCCAACGTCCTGACTTTC.